Sequencing of this TCR beta chain was carried out in a study of monozygotic twins with cystic fibrosis. Points from the study as a whole: Co-twins had the most similar V usage for 13 of 16 pairs, J for 8. In this small cohort, shared CDR3 numbers showed no association with age, concordance or disease severity.

The protocol was immunoSEQ multiplex PCR, while the TCRdb copy is restricted to in-frame clones and leaves out a portion. The sample carries over 15,000 clones, approximately 97% recorded once. Regarding this clone: Its antigen is still unknown.

The CDR3 is made up of 15 amino acids. Unmatched junction bases numbered 6, after V lost 3 bases and J lost 3 bases. In germline, CDR1 is SGHRS, CDR2 YFSETQ. Sequences were obtained from blood. This sequence originates from a woman aged 25-40 years with cystic fibrosis. V and J are TRBV5-1 and TRBJ2-7, with TRBD1 identical over 10 bases. CDR3 sequence: CASSWGTGAYYEQYF. The CDR3 nucleotides are TGCGCCAGCAGCTGGGGGACAGGGGCGTACTACGAGCAGTACTTC.